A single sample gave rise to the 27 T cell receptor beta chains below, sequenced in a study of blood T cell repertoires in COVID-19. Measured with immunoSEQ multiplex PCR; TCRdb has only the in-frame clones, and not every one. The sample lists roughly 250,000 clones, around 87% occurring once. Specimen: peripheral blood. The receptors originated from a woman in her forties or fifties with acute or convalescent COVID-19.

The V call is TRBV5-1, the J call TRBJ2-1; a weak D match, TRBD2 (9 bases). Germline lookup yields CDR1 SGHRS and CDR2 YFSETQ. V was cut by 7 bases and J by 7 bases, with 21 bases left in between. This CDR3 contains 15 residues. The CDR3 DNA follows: TGCGCCAGCCAGGGGGCGTGGGGACTAGCTAATGAGCAGTTCTTC. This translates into CASQGAWGLANEQFF. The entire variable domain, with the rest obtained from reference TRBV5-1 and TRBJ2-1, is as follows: KAGVTQTPRYLIKTRGQQVTLSCSPISGHRSVSWYQQTPGQGLQFLFEYFSETQRNKGNFPGRFSGRQFSNSRSEMNVSTLELGDSALYLCASQGAWGLANEQFFGPGTRLTVL.

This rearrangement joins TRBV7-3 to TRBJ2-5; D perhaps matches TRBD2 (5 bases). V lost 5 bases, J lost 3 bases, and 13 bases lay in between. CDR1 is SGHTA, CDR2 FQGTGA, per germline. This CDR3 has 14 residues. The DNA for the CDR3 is TGTGCCAGCAGCCCAAACGCGAGGGAAGAGACCCAGTACTTC. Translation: CASSPNAREETQYF.

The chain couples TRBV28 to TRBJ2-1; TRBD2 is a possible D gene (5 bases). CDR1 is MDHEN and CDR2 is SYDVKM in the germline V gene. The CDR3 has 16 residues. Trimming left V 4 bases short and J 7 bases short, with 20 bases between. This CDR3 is CASSSPLVGEFNEQFF. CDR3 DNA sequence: TGTGCCAGCAGTTCCCCCCTCGTTGGGGAGTTTAATGAGCAGTTCTTC.

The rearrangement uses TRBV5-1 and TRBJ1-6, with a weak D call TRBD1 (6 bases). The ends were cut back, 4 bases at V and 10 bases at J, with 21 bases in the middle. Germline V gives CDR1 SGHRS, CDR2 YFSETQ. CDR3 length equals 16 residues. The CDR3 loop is CASSLGPHIGTSPLHF. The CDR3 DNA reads TGCGCCAGCAGCCTTGGGCCCCACATCGGGACATCACCCCTCCACTTT.

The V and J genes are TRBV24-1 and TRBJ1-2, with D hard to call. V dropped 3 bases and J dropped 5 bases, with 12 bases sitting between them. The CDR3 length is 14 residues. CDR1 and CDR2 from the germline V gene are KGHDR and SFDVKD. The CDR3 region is CATSDRERKYGYTF. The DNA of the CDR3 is TGTGCCACCAGTGATCGGGAGAGGAAATATGGCTACACCTTC.

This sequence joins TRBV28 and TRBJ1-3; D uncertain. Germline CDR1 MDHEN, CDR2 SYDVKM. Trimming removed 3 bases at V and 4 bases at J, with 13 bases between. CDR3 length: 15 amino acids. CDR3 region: CASSFPGSDGNTIYF. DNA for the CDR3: TGTGCCAGCAGTTTCCCCGGGTCCGACGGAAACACCATATATTTT.

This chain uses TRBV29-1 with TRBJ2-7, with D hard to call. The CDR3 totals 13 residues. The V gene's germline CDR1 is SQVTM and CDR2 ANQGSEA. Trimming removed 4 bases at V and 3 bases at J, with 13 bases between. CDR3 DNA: TGCAGCGTTGTGGAGACCCCCCGCTACGAGCAGTACTTC. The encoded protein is CSVVETPRYEQYF.

CDR3 loop: CASSPTTSGRGLSYEQYF. The CDR3 region has the DNA TGCGCCAGCAGCCCGACGACTAGCGGGAGGGGCCTTTCCTACGAGCAGTACTTC. The gene calls are TRBV4-1 and TRBJ2-7, with TRBD2 matching 14 bases. The CDR3 sequence is 18 residues long. V was clipped by 4 bases and J by 1 base; unmatched bases: 9. Looked up from germline, CDR1 is MGHRA and CDR2 is YSYEKL.

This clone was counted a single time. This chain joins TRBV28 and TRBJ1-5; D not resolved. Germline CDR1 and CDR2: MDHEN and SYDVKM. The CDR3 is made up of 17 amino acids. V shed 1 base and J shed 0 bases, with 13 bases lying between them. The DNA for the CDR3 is TGTGCCAGCAGTTTATTGAGCCAGACTTATAGCAATCAGCCCCAGCATTTT. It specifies CASSLLSQTYSNQPQHF.

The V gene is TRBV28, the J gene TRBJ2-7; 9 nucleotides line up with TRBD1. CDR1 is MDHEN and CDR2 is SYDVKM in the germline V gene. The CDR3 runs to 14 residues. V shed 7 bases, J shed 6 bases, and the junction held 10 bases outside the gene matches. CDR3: CASTPGTGIPEQYF. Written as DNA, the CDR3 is TGTGCCAGCACCCCCGGGACAGGGATCCCCGAGCAGTACTTC.

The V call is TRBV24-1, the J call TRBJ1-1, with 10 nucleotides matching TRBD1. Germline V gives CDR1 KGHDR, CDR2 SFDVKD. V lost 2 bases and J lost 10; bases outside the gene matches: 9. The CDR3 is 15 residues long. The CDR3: CATSDSKTGGQRAFF. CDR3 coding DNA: TGTGCCACCAGTGATTCTAAGACAGGGGGCCAGAGAGCTTTCTTT.

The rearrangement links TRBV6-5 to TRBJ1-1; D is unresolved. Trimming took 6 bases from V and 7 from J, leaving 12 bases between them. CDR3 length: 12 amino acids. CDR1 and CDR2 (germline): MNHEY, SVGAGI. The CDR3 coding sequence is TGTGCCAGCAGGCGCGGGGAGCTTGAAGCTTTCTTT. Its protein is CASRRGELEAFF.

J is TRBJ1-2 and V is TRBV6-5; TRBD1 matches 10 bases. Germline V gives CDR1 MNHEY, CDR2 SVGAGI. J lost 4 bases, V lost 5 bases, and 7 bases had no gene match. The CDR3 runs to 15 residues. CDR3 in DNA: TGTGCCAGCAGTAGGTCGGACAGGGGGACCTATGGCTACACCTTC. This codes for CASSRSDRGTYGYTF.

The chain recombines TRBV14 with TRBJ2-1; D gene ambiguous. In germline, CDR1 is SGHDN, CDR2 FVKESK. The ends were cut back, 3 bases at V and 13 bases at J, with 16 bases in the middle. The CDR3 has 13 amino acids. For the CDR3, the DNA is TGTGCCAGCAGCCATGAACAATGGGCGCCCCAGTTCTTC. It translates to CASSHEQWAPQFF.

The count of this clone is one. The CDR3 nucleotides read TGTGCCATCAGTGAGCCCGGGACTAGCGGGGGAGAGACCCAGTACTTC. Its protein product is CAISEPGTSGGETQYF. The V call is TRBV10-3, the J call TRBJ2-5; 14 bases fit TRBD2. V lost 2 bases to trimming and J lost 4 bases; unmatched junction nucleotides: 3. Germline values: CDR1 ENHRY, CDR2 SYGVKD. This CDR3 is 16 amino acids long.

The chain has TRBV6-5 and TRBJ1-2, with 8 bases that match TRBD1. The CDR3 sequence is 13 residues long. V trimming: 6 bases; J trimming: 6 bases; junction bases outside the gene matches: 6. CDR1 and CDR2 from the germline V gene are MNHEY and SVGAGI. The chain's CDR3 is CASSHGQGDGYTF. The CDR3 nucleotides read TGTGCCAGCAGCCACGGACAGGGAGATGGCTACACCTTC.

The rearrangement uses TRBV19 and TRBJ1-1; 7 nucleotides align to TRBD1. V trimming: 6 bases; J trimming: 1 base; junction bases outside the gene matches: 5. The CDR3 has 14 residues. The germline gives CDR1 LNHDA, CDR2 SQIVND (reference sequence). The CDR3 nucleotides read TGTGCCAGTAGGCCGGACAGGCCGAACACTGAAGCTTTCTTT. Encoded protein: CASRPDRPNTEAFF.

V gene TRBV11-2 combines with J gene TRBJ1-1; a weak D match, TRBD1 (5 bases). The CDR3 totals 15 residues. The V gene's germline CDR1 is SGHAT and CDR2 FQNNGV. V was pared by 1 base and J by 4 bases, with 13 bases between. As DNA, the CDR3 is TGTGCCAGCAGCTTAGTGGAGCGGGGGGGCACTGAAGCTTTCTTT. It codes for CASSLVERGGTEAFF.

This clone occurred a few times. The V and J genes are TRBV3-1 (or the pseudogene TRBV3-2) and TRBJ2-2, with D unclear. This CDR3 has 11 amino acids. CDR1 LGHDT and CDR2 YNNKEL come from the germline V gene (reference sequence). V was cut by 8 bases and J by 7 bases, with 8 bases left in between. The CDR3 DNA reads TGTGCCAGCCGGAGTGGCGGGGAGCTGTTTTTT. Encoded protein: CASRSGGELFF.

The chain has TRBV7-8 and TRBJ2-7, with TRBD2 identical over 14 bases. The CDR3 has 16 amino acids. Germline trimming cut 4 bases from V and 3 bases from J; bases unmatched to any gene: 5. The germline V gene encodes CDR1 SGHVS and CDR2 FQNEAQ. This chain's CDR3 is CASSSRTSGRLYEQYF. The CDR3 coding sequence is TGTGCCAGCAGCTCCAGGACTAGCGGGAGGCTCTACGAGCAGTACTTC.

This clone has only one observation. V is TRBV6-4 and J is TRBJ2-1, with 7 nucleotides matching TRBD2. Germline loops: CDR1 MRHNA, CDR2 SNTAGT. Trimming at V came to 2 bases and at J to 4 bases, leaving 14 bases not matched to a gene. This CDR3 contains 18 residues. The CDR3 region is CASSDQARGRGVYNEQFF. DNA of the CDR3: TGTGCCAGCAGTGACCAGGCTCGAGGACGGGGGGTGTACAATGAGCAGTTCTTC.

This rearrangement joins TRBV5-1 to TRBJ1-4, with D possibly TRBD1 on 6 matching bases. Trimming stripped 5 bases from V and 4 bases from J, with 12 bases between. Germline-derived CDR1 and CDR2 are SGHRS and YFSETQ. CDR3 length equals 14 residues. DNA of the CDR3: TGCGCCAGCAGTTTTACAGGGATTAATGAAAAACTGTTTTTT. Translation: CASSFTGINEKLFF.

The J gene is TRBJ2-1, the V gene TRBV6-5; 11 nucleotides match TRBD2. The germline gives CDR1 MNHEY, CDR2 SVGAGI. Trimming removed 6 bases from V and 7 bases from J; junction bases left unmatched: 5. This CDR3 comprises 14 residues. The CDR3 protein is CASSRLAGRNEQFF. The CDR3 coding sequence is TGTGCCAGCAGCCGACTAGCGGGAAGGAATGAGCAGTTCTTC.

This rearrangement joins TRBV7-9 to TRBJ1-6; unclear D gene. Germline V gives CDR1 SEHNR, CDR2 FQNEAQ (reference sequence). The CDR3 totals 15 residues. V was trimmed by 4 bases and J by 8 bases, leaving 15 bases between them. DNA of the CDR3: TGTGCCAGCAGCTCAGAGGCCCAGAACCATTCACCCCTCCACTTT. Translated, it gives CASSSEAQNHSPLHF.

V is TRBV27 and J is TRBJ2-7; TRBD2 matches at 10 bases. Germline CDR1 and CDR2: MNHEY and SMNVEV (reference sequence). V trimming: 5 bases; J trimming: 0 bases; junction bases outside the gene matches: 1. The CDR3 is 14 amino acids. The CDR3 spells CASSSGRDSYEQYF. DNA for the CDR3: TGTGCCAGCAGTAGCGGGAGGGACTCCTACGAGCAGTACTTC.

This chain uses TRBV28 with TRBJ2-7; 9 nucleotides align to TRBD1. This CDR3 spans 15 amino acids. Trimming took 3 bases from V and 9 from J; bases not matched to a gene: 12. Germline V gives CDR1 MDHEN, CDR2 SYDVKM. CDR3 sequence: CASSLTSLSDRGQYF. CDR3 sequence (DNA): TGTGCCAGCAGTTTGACGTCGCTCTCGGACAGGGGGCAGTACTTC.

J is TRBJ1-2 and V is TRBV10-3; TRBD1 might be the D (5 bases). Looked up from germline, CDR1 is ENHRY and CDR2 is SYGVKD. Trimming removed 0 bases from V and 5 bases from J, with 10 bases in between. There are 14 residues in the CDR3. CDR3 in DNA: TGTGCCATCAGTGAGTCGGGGCAGATTTATGGCTACACCTTC. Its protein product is CAISESGQIYGYTF.